The TCR beta chain under discussion was sequenced for a study of blood T cell repertoires in COVID-19. From germline, CDR1 is SGDLS and CDR2 YYNGEE. Trimming removed 4 bases from V and 10 bases from J; junction bases left unmatched: 10. This CDR3 spans 14 amino acids. Generated by immunoSEQ multiplex PCR, the TCRdb table keeps only in-frame clones and is missing some. The sample gives 300,000 to 450,000 clones, around 87% of which show up once; 10% is in the top ten. The sample comprised peripheral blood. The receptor's source is a woman younger than 45 with COVID-19, enrolled during active disease. This sequence joins TRBV9 and TRBJ2-1; the match to TRBD2 covers 8 bases. The CDR3 sequence is CASSMAPGRVEQFF. CDR3 nucleotide sequence: TGTGCCAGCAGCATGGCCCCCGGGAGGGTCGAGCAGTTCTTC.